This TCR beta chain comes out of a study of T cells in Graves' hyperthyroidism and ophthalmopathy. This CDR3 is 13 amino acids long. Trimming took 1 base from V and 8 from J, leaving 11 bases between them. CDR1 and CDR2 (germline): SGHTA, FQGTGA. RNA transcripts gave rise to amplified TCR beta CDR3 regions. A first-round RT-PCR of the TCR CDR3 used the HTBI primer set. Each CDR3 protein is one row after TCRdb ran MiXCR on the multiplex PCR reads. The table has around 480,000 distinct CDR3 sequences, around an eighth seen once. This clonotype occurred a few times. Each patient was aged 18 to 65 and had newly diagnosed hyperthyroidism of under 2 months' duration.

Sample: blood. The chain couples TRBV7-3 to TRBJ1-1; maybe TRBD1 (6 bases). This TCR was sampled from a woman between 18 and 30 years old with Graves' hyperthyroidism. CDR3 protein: CASSLRGGLEAFF. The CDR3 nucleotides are TGTGCCAGCAGCTTAAGGGGGGGCCTCGAAGCTTTCTTT.